These 22 T cell receptor beta chains were sequenced from one sample in a study of blood T cell repertoires in COVID-19. Method: immunoSEQ multiplex PCR; TCRdb's copy keeps in-frame clones and lacks some. The table records some 190,000 clones, roughly 79% of them present only once. What was sequenced was peripheral blood. These receptors originate from a woman between 35 and 50 years old with COVID-19, enrolled during active disease.

This CDR3 reads CASSPGARTEQFF. DNA for the CDR3: TGTGCCAGCTCACCAGGGGCTAGGACCGAGCAGTTCTTC. The J gene is TRBJ2-1, the V gene TRBV18; D is perhaps TRBD1 (5 bases). V lost 2 bases to trimming and J lost 10 bases, with 12 bases between them. The CDR3 consists of 13 residues. Germline CDR1 KGHSH, CDR2 LQKENI.

This sequence joins TRBV4-2 and TRBJ2-3; 7 bases agree with TRBD2. V shed 0 bases and J 5 bases; nucleotides not matched to a gene: 11. CDR1 LGHNA and CDR2 YNFKEQ come from the germline V gene. The CDR3 loop spans 17 amino acids. DNA for the CDR3: TGTGCCAGCAGCCAAGAGAACGGGGGAGGGCCAGGAGATACGCAGTATTTT. It is translated as CASSQENGGGPGDTQYF.

This clone was found a few times. This sequence joins TRBV11-3 and TRBJ2-5, with TRBD1 identical over 7 bases. The junction had 6 bases not matched to a gene; V was cut back by 4 bases and J by 4 bases. The CDR3 totals 14 residues. Looked up from germline, CDR1 is SGHNT and CDR2 is YENEEA. The CDR3 bases are TGTGCCAGCAGCTCTAGACAGGGAGCAGAGACCCAGTACTTC. Amino acids: CASSSRQGAETQYF.

The genes are TRBV10-3 and TRBJ1-2; TRBD1 agrees at 10 bases. Germline lookup yields CDR1 ENHRY and CDR2 SYGVKD. Losses at the gene ends were 0 bases for V and 2 bases for J; bases not matched to a gene: 6. The CDR3 totals 17 residues. CDR3 loop: CAISESVTGGGNYGYTF. The CDR3 DNA sequence: TGTGCCATCAGTGAGTCCGTGACAGGGGGCGGAAACTATGGCTACACCTTC.

V and J are TRBV7-3 and TRBJ1-1, with TRBD1 as a possible D gene (6 bases). In germline, CDR1 is SGHTA, CDR2 FQGTGA. V gave up 5 bases and J gave up 4 bases, with 17 bases separating them. The CDR3 extends over 15 amino acids. The CDR3 DNA reads as TGTGCCAGCAGCGCAAGCCCCCTACAGGGCACTGAAGCTTTCTTT. Translated, it gives CASSASPLQGTEAFF.

In this sample, this clone turned up a few times. The CDR3 coding sequence is TGTGCCAGCAGTGACTCAGCGGGAGACACCGGGGAGCTGTTTTTT. The encoded protein is CASSDSAGDTGELFF. The chain carries TRBV6-4 and TRBJ2-2; 8 bases line up with TRBD2. The CDR3 loop spans 15 amino acids. After removal of 0 bases from V and 3 bases from J, the junction contained 0 bases not matched to a gene. Germline values: CDR1 MRHNA, CDR2 SNTAGT.

The chain has TRBV2 and TRBJ1-5; D remains ambiguous. CDR1 and CDR2 from the germline V gene are SNHLY and FYNNEI. The CDR3 runs 13 residues. V lost 6 bases and J 7 bases, leaving 13 bases between the germline ends. The CDR3 DNA reads TGTGCCAGCAGCCCCCGGGGTAAACAGCCCCAGCATTTT. Translated, it gives CASSPRGKQPQHF. The whole variable domain, filled in from reference TRBV2 and TRBJ1-5, reads EPEVTQTPSHQVTQMGQEVILRCVPISNHLYFYWYRQILGQKVEFLVSFYNNEISEKSEIFDDQFSVERPDGSNFTLKIRSTKLEDSAMYFCASSPRGKQPQHFGDGTRLSIL.

V usage is TRBV3-1 (or the pseudogene TRBV3-2) and J usage is TRBJ2-7; TRBD1 agrees at 8 bases. CDR3 length: 14 amino acids. Per the germline V gene, CDR1 is LGHDT and CDR2 is YNNKEL (reference sequence). After removal of 0 bases from V and 3 bases from J, the junction contained 1 base not matched to a gene. The CDR3: CASSQDDRGYEQYV. The DNA of the CDR3 is TGTGCCAGCAGCCAAGATGACAGGGGCTACGAGCAGTACGTC.

V and J are TRBV9 and TRBJ2-1; the D gene is possibly TRBD1 (6 bases). V was pared by 1 base and J by 0 bases, with 8 bases between. Germline CDR1 and CDR2: SGDLS and YYNGEE. The CDR3 runs 15 residues. CDR3 nucleotides: TGTGCCAGCAGCGTAACAGGGTTCTCCTACAATGAGCAGTTCTTC. Its translation is CASSVTGFSYNEQFF.

The chain combines TRBV12-5 with TRBJ2-3; a weak D match, TRBD2 (5 bases). Deletions cut 11 bases from V and 2 bases from J, with 14 bases between. The CDR3 contains 13 residues. CDR1 and CDR2 from the germline V gene are LGHNT and FRNRAP. The chain's CDR3 is CAVSGWDTDTQYF. As DNA, the CDR3 is TGTGCTGTCTCGGGGTGGGACACAGATACGCAGTATTTT.

This clone came up a few times. V is TRBV6-5 and J is TRBJ2-7; 10 nucleotides agree with TRBD1. This CDR3 has 14 amino acids. From germline, CDR1 is MNHEY and CDR2 SVGAGI. Losses at the gene ends were 5 bases for V and 6 bases for J; bases not matched to a gene: 7. The DNA for the CDR3 is TGTGCCAGCAGTAAAAGACAGGGGGCCATCGAGCAGTACTTC. Translation: CASSKRQGAIEQYF.

This clone was observed a few times. The DNA for the CDR3 is TGCGCCAGCAGCCCTCCGGGACTAGCGGTAAAGAGCTCCTACAATGAGCAGTTCTTC. Residues: CASSPPGLAVKSSYNEQFF. J is TRBJ2-1 and V is TRBV4-1; 11 bases align to TRBD2. The CDR3 sequence is 19 residues long. Germline trimming cut 4 bases from V and 0 bases from J; bases unmatched to any gene: 11. CDR1 MGHRA and CDR2 YSYEKL come from the germline V gene.

J is TRBJ2-3 and V is TRBV9; 8 bases are a match to TRBD2. V lost 1 base to trimming and J lost 2 bases; unmatched junction nucleotides: 6. The length of the CDR3 is 16 residues. Germline CDR1 and CDR2: SGDLS and YYNGEE. The chain's CDR3 is CASSVTSGLNTDTQYF. The CDR3 DNA is TGTGCCAGCAGCGTAACTAGCGGACTCAACACAGATACGCAGTATTTT.

V is TRBV25-1 and J is TRBJ1-1; weak D call: TRBD1 (5 bases). Germline V gene sequence: CDR1 MGHDK, CDR2 SYGVNS. The CDR3 runs to 16 residues. Trimming took 1 base from V and 4 from J, leaving 16 bases between them. The CDR3 sequence: CASSEWRGGQGTEAFF. The DNA for the CDR3 is TGTGCCAGCAGTGAATGGCGCGGGGGTCAGGGCACTGAAGCTTTCTTT.

This chain links TRBV28 with TRBJ1-6; 7 bases agree with TRBD1. The CDR3 spans 15 residues. The germline V gene encodes CDR1 MDHEN and CDR2 SYDVKM. The ends lost 3 bases at V and 6 bases at J; junction bases unmatched: 5. Written as DNA, the CDR3 is TGTGCCAGCAGTTTTGATAACAGGGGTAATTCACCCCTCCACTTT. Amino acid sequence: CASSFDNRGNSPLHF.

This clone has only a few counts. The rearrangement uses TRBV29-1 and TRBJ2-7, with 10 bases that match TRBD1. There are 16 residues in the CDR3. V trimming: 3 bases; J trimming: 5 bases; junction bases outside the gene matches: 13. Germline loops: CDR1 SQVTM, CDR2 ANQGSEA. This CDR3 reads CSVDTLGQGLRNEQYF. CDR3 nucleotides: TGCAGCGTTGATACTTTGGGACAGGGGCTCCGTAACGAGCAGTACTTC.

The genes are TRBV4-1 and TRBJ2-1, with 7 bases that match TRBD2. There are 12 residues in the CDR3. Germline loops: CDR1 MGHRA, CDR2 YSYEKL. Trimming at V came to 2 bases and at J to 10 bases, leaving 2 bases not matched to a gene. CDR3 DNA sequence: TGCGCCAGCAGCCAACGAGCGGGAGAGCAGTTCTTC. Amino acids: CASSQRAGEQFF.

This clone was picked up a small number of times. The rearrangement joins TRBV4-2 to TRBJ1-4, with 9 bases aligning to TRBD1. Looked up from germline, CDR1 is LGHNA and CDR2 is YNFKEQ. The CDR3 consists of 14 residues. V gave up 3 bases and J gave up 8 bases; unmatched junction bases: 4. The CDR3, as DNA: TGTGCCAGCAGCCAGGGACAGGGCGGCGAAAAACTGTTTTTT. It yields the protein CASSQGQGGEKLFF.

The genes are TRBV2 and TRBJ1-6, with TRBD1 as a possible D gene (5 bases). The germline V gene encodes CDR1 SNHLY and CDR2 FYNNEI. V dropped 6 bases and J dropped 0 bases, with 18 bases sitting between them. The CDR3 spans 18 residues. CDR3 bases: TGTGCCAGCAGAGCTGACAGTAGTAAGAGCTCCTATAATTCACCCCTCCACTTT. It specifies CASRADSSKSSYNSPLHF.

The chain links TRBV19 to TRBJ1-5; tentative D call: TRBD1 (5 bases). CDR1 and CDR2 from the germline V gene are LNHDA and SQIVND (reference sequence). The CDR3 has 13 amino acids. V lost 9 bases and J lost 5, with 14 bases in between. DNA of the CDR3: TGTGCCAGCAGAGACGGGGGGTATCAGCCCCAGCATTTT. It encodes CASRDGGYQPQHF. Full variable domain (rest looked up from reference TRBV19 and TRBJ1-5): DGGITQSPKYLFRKEGQNVTLSCEQNLNHDAMYWYRQDPGQGLRLIYYSQIVNDFQKGDIAEGYSVSREKKESFPLTVTSAQKNPTAFYLCASRDGGYQPQHFGDGTRLSIL.

This chain links TRBV10-3 with TRBJ2-5; weak D call: TRBD2 (6 bases). The CDR3 spans 13 residues. With 10 bases removed from V and 3 bases from J, the gap between germline ends came to 15 bases. The V gene's germline CDR1 is ENHRY and CDR2 SYGVKD. CDR3 coding DNA: TGTGCCACCGAGCGGGCGACTAAAGAGACCCAGTACTTC. Its protein is CATERATKETQYF.

V usage is TRBV2 and J usage is TRBJ2-3, with 7 bases matching TRBD1. CDR1 is SNHLY and CDR2 is FYNNEI in the germline V gene. The V gene end was trimmed by 6 bases and the J gene end by 3 bases; junction bases not matched to a gene: 3. The CDR3 is 13 amino acids. Here the CDR3 reads CASSETGTDTQYF. CDR3 nucleotide sequence: TGTGCCAGCAGCGAGACAGGGACAGATACGCAGTATTTT.